This entry features one T cell receptor beta chain sequence. CDR1 is MNHEY, CDR2 SVGAGI, per germline. Trimming removed 6 bases from V and 9 bases from J; junction bases left unmatched: 9. The CDR3 contains 13 residues. In the study's own analysis: Nucleated cell number was recorded as an estimate derived from reference gene primer amplification. Some clones are missing from TCRdb's copy, which holds only in-frame ones; the method was immunoSEQ multiplex PCR. V, J and clone size are those of that table, while D and trimming were read from the DNA. The sample includes roughly 39,000 clones, roughly 90% of them seen just once. The sample is drawn from a study of blood T cell repertoires in COVID-19. Whole-study context: Acute-phase and convalescent COVID-19 samples originated in the United States, Italy and Spain. Sources were T cells, B-cell-depleted T cells, or PBMCs; the material itself was cDNA or gDNA.

The chain carries TRBV6-5 and TRBJ1-1, with 8 nucleotides matching TRBD1. The sequence was collected from a human donor in a cohort sampled during active COVID-19. The specimen sequenced was peripheral blood. The chain's CDR3 is CASRKLDRVKAFF. DNA of the CDR3: TGTGCCAGCAGAAAATTGGACAGGGTAAAAGCTTTCTTT.